The 27 T cell receptor delta chains given below trace back to one sample, sequenced in a study of gamma-delta T cells after stem cell transplantation. TCRdb called clones anew from the RT-PCR reads with CATT. The repertoire holds approximately 2,500 delta-chain clones, with around 3.1% as singletons. Sequenced material: gamma-delta T cells. Source of these receptors: a human donor. It is not recorded whose cells these are; they may come from a transplant donor.

Comment on this clone: The protein held in TCRdb is that of a much larger clone and does not match this DNA's translation at residue 12, likely because of a read error; the protein shown is translated from the DNA. V gene TRDV2 combines with J gene TRDJ1; unclear D gene. V lost 0 bases to trimming and J lost 1 base, with 20 bases between them. CDR3 length: 18 residues. Germline V CDR1 and CDR2: GEAIGNYY, EKD. The CDR3 coding sequence is TGTGCCTGTGACACCGCGCAAAAATCTCGCGGAATCACCGATAAACTCATCTTT. Its protein product is CACDTAQKSRGITDKLIF.

Only a few counts were recorded for this clone. A far larger clone is one base from this, pointing to a likely read error. Additional DNA sequences in this sample encode the identical CDR3. The genes are TRDV1 and TRDJ1; tentatively, D is TRDD3 (6 bases). Germline V gives CDR1 TSWWSYY, CDR2 QGS. The CDR3 length is 24 residues. The CDR3 region is CALGEPLGLRDSGDPSPYTDKLIF. CDR3 DNA: TGTGCTCTTGGGGAACCCCTCGGCTTGCGGGACTCTGGGGACCCATCCCCGTACACTGATAAACTCATCTTT.

This clone showed up just a few times. The protein that TCRdb holds for this DNA derives from a much larger clone and differs from the translated DNA at residue 13, which likely indicates a read error; the protein shown here is translated from the DNA. The chain is built from TRDV2 and TRDJ1; 11 bases map to TRDD3. This CDR3 contains 19 residues. CDR1 and CDR2 (germline): GEAIGNYY, EKD. The trim removed 0 bases at V and 0 bases at J, leaving 11 bases unmatched. The CDR3 reads CACDTVYPGGYPDTDKLIF. The CDR3 DNA reads TGTGCCTGTGACACCGTCTATCCTGGGGGATACCCCGACACCGATAAACTCATCTTT.

The chain employs TRDV2 and TRDJ1; TRDD3 aligns across 13 bases. The germline gives CDR1 GEAIGNYY, CDR2 EKD. Trimming removed 3 bases from V and 3 bases from J; junction bases left unmatched: 24. CDR3 length equals 22 residues. The CDR3, as DNA: TGTGCCTGTGACTCGATCCTTCCCGCGGGACTGGGGGATACGCGGGGTCCCGATAAACTCATCTTT. Its translation: CACDSILPAGLGDTRGPDKLIF.

This clone was seen more than once but under ten times. Translating this DNA gives a protein that differs at residue 6 from the TCRdb one, which belongs to a much larger clone; a read error is likely, and the protein shown is this translation. This rearrangement joins TRDV2 to TRDJ1; D is possibly TRDD2 (5 bases). This CDR3 is 18 amino acids long. Germline assignment: CDR1 GEAIGNYY and CDR2 EKD. V lost 3 bases and J 2 bases, leaving 24 bases between the germline ends. The CDR3 DNA reads as TGTGCCTGTGACGCGCCTACAGAAGTTGGTAGTTCTACCGATAAACTCATCTTT. Residues: CACDAPTEVGSSTDKLIF.

By sample share, this clone is hyperexpanded (1% or more). Other DNA sequences in the sample encode the same CDR3. The CDR3 spells CACDTVTPSTGGPPRYTDKLIF. As DNA, the CDR3 is TGTGCCTGTGACACCGTTACGCCTAGTACTGGGGGACCCCCAAGGTACACCGATAAACTCATCTTT. The J gene is TRDJ1, the V gene TRDV2, with TRDD3 matching over 9 bases. The ends lost 0 bases at V and 0 bases at J; junction bases unmatched: 22. The CDR3 spans 22 residues. Germline assignment: CDR1 GEAIGNYY and CDR2 EKD.

Turning to this clone: TCRdb assigns this DNA the protein of a much larger clone, which departs from its translation at residue 16; this likely reflects a read error, and the protein shown comes from translating the DNA. This chain connects TRDV2 to TRDJ3; tentative D call: TRDD3 (5 bases). Germline V gene lookup returns CDR1 GEAIGNYY and CDR2 EKD. This CDR3 is 18 amino acids long. CDR3 nucleotides: TGTGCCTGTGACACGTGGGGAGCGAGCTCCTGGGACACCCGACAGGTGTTTTTC. This sequence encodes CACDTWGASSWDTRQVFF.

This clone is labeled as hyperexpanded. Other DNA variants within this sample encode the same CDR3. This chain uses TRDV2 with TRDJ1; 9 nucleotides line up with TRDD3. CDR1 is GEAIGNYY and CDR2 is EKD in the germline V gene. V lost 1 base, J lost 2 bases, and 1 base stayed unmatched. The CDR3 contains 14 residues. CDR3 residues: CACDTLGETDKLIF. CDR3 bases: TGTGCCTGTGACACACTGGGGGAAACCGATAAACTCATCTTT.

This clone showed up just a few times. V and J are TRDV2 and TRDJ1, with 11 bases matching TRDD3. CDR1 GEAIGNYY and CDR2 EKD come from the germline V gene. The CDR3 extends over 17 amino acids. With V trimmed by 1 base and J by 3 bases, 9 bases remained unmatched. CDR3 sequence: CACDTLGLGDTPDKLIF. The CDR3 region has the DNA TGTGCCTGTGACACATTAGGTCTGGGGGATACTCCCGATAAACTCATCTTT.

This clone occurred a few times. TCRdb assigns this DNA the protein of a much larger clone, which departs from its translation at residue 3; this likely reflects a read error, and the protein shown comes from translating the DNA. The gene calls are TRDV2 and TRDJ1; D is possibly TRDD2 (6 bases). Germline-derived CDR1 and CDR2 are GEAIGNYY and EKD. The CDR3 runs 16 residues. DNA of the CDR3: TGTGCCGGTGACACCGTTCCTTCCGCCCACACCGATAAACTCATCTTT. Its translation: CAGDTVPSAHTDKLIF.

This clone occurred a few times. A much larger clonotype is one base distant, so this may be a read error. The same CDR3 also results from other DNA sequences found in this sample. The rearrangement uses TRDV2 and TRDJ1, with D perhaps matching TRDD3 (6 bases). Germline assignment: CDR1 GEAIGNYY and CDR2 EKD. Between the trimmed V and J ends, which lost 7 bases and 4 bases, there was a span of 27 bases. The CDR3 length is 17 residues. The CDR3 nucleotides are TGTGCCTGCAGCATCCTGGGGACTACTACGGGCCACGATAAACTCATCTTT. Translating gives CACSILGTTTGHDKLIF.

The genes are TRAV29/DV5 and TRDJ1, with D maybe TRDD2 (7 bases). V lost 5 bases and J lost 0, with 35 bases in between. CDR3 length: 21 amino acids. The germline CDR1 and CDR2 sequences are NSMFDY and ISSIKDK. CDR3 loop: CAATYLPLHYRGTRYTDKLIF. In DNA, the CDR3 is TGTGCAGCTACTTACCTTCCTCTCCATTACCGGGGGACACGGTACACCGATAAACTCATCTTT.

This clone was detected a few times. The TCRdb record carries a much larger clone's protein, which differs from this DNA's translation at residue 11; a read error is the likely cause, and the protein listed here is the DNA translation. The chain joins TRDV2 to TRDJ1, with TRDD3 matching 13 bases. The trim removed 3 bases at V and 1 base at J, leaving 16 bases unmatched. Looked up from germline, CDR1 is GEAIGNYY and CDR2 is EKD. This CDR3 contains 20 residues. The CDR3 sequence is CACDSLLGDTIRSITDKLIF. The DNA for the CDR3 is TGTGCCTGTGACTCCCTACTGGGGGATACGATTCGATCGATCACCGATAAACTCATCTTT.

At least ten counts were recorded for this clone. This chain uses TRDV2 with TRDJ2, with TRDD3 as a possible D gene (6 bases). This CDR3 region has 22 residues. Germline CDR1 GEAIGNYY, CDR2 EKD. V lost 0 bases, J lost 0 bases, and 28 bases lay in between. The CDR3 DNA reads as TGTGCCTGTGACACCGTCCCCCCCACTGGGATGAAGCTAGGCCCTTTGACAGCACAACTCTTCTTT. Amino acids: CACDTVPPTGMKLGPLTAQLFF.

This clone was picked up a small number of times. For this DNA, TCRdb reports the protein of a much larger clone, which diverges at residue 3, most likely from a read error; the protein presented here is translated directly from the DNA. This chain links TRDV2 with TRDJ1; 7 bases are a match to TRDD3. Germline V CDR1 and CDR2: GEAIGNYY, EKD. CDR3 length: 20 residues. CDR3 in amino acids: CARDTLSTAGGTEYTDKLIF. The CDR3 DNA is TGTGCCCGTGACACCCTCAGTACTGCTGGGGGCACCGAGTACACCGATAAACTCATCTTT.

This clone has only a few counts. TCRdb has a much larger clone's protein, which differs at residue 9 from the translation of this DNA, likely because of a read error; what is shown is the protein translated from the DNA. The V call is TRDV2, the J call TRDJ1; TRDD3 aligns across 10 bases. The trim removed 3 bases at V and 3 bases at J, leaving 9 bases unmatched. The CDR3 has 16 residues. Per germline, CDR1 GEAIGNYY and CDR2 EKD. CDR3 residues: CACDLLGDPEADKLIF. CDR3 in DNA: TGTGCCTGTGACCTACTGGGGGATCCGGAAGCCGATAAACTCATCTTT.

Points on this clone: Only one base separates this from a far larger clonotype, so it likely reflects a read error. The same CDR3 arises from other DNA sequences in this sample as well. The chain combines TRDV1 with TRDJ1; 10 bases align to TRDD3. This CDR3 spans 29 amino acids. Germline values: CDR1 TSWWSYY, CDR2 QGS. DNA of the CDR3: TGTGCCCTTGGGGAACCGATTACAGACGCAGGGTTCCTACGGATCCCTGACTGGGGGATCCCATCATACACCGATAAACTCATCTTT. Translating gives CALGEPITDAGFLRIPDWGIPSYTDKLIF.

This clone is classed as medium-sized (0.01 to 0.1%). Other DNA variants within this sample encode the same CDR3. This chain uses TRDV2 with TRDJ1; TRDD3 matches 9 bases. The CDR3 runs 17 residues. The V segment lost 3 bases and the J segment 4 bases; nucleotides outside the gene matches: 14. CDR1 GEAIGNYY and CDR2 EKD come from the germline V gene. The CDR3 reads CACDSITGGQHGDKLIF. CDR3 coding DNA: TGTGCCTGTGACTCCATTACTGGGGGACAACATGGCGATAAACTCATCTTT.

By proportion, this clone is medium-sized (0.01 to 0.1%). This chain connects TRDV2 to TRDJ1; 13 bases agree with TRDD3. Germline V gene sequence: CDR1 GEAIGNYY, CDR2 EKD. This CDR3 contains 16 residues. V was clipped by 0 bases and J by 8 bases; unmatched bases: 8. CDR3 in DNA: TGTGCCTGTGACACCGCTGTACTGGGGGATACGGAGAAACTCATCTTT. Translating it yields CACDTAVLGDTEKLIF.

The table lists this clone with a few counts. This may come from a read error, since a much larger clone is one base off. Within the sample, other DNA sequences also encode this same CDR3. The rearrangement joins TRDV2 to TRDJ1; 7 positions agree with TRDD3. J lost 2 bases, V lost 3 bases, and 5 bases had no gene match. The germline V gene has CDR1 GEAIGNYY and CDR2 EKD. This CDR3 comprises 14 residues. CDR3 DNA sequence: TGTGCCTGTGACTTATTGGGGGAAACCGATAAACTCATCTTT. Protein: CACDLLGETDKLIF.

No V gene call is available, although the J gene is TRDJ3; no DNA check was done on the table's D call, TRDD3. CDR3 size: 18 residues. CDR3: CATAGTGNGSWDTRQMFF. DNA of the CDR3: TGTGCCACCGCAGGGACGGGGAACGGCTCCTGGGACACCCGACAGATGTTTTTC.

This clone is labeled medium-sized (0.01 to 0.1%). V is TRDV2 and J is TRDJ1; TRDD3 matches 9 bases. This CDR3 is built from 17 residues. From germline, CDR1 is GEAIGNYY and CDR2 EKD. With V trimmed by 0 bases and J by 2 bases, 9 bases remained unmatched. DNA of the CDR3: TGTGCCTGTGACACCGTGTCCGGGGATACGCTAACCGATAAACTCATCTTT. It encodes CACDTVSGDTLTDKLIF.

On this clone: This likely stems from a read error, as it lies one base from a far larger clone. Within the sample, other DNA sequences also encode this same CDR3. This chain joins TRDV2 and TRDJ1; D possibly corresponds to TRDD3 (5 bases). The CDR3 sequence is 15 residues long. V shed 2 bases and J shed 1 base, with 13 bases lying between them. Looked up from germline, CDR1 is GEAIGNYY and CDR2 is EKD. CDR3 in amino acids: CACDRVGSSTDKLIF. DNA of the CDR3: TGTGCCTGTGACAGGGTGGGGTCCTCCACCGATAAACTCATCTTT.

This clone showed up just a few times. This sequence is one base from a far larger clone and is likely a read error. V gene TRDV2 combines with J gene TRDJ1; 10 bases are shared with TRDD3. V lost 0 bases to trimming and J lost 2 bases; unmatched junction nucleotides: 17. This CDR3 contains 20 residues. The germline V gene encodes CDR1 GEAIGNYY and CDR2 EKD. DNA of the CDR3: TGTGCCTGTGACACCGCTTCTTTTCCTCCGGGGGATACGCGTACCGATAAACTCATCTTT. Residues: CACDTASFPPGDTRTDKLIF.

By proportion, this clone is medium-sized. A far larger clone is only one base removed, so a read error is likely. The chain links TRDV2 to TRDJ1, with 12 positions matching TRDD3. The J segment lost 3 bases and the V segment lost 3 bases, leaving 4 bases of the junction unmatched. CDR3 size: 15 residues. Germline V CDR1 and CDR2: GEAIGNYY, EKD. The CDR3 reads CACDLLGDTSDKLIF. As DNA, the CDR3 is TGTGCCTGTGACTTACTGGGGGATACTTCCGATAAACTCATCTTT.

This clone was detected a few times. Given a much more abundant clone one base away, this may be a read error. The same CDR3 also results from other DNA sequences found in this sample. The V gene is TRDV2, the J gene TRDJ1, with 8 positions matching TRDD3. CDR3 size: 18 residues. The germline V gene has CDR1 GEAIGNYY and CDR2 EKD. The CDR3 region has the DNA TGTGCATGTGACACCATCGTACTGGGGGCCGATGGGACCGATAAACTCATCTTT. It codes for CACDTIVLGADGTDKLIF.

By share, this clone counts as medium-sized. The chain employs TRDV2 and TRDJ3, with TRDD3 matching 12 bases. Germline V gives CDR1 GEAIGNYY, CDR2 EKD. The CDR3 spans 19 residues. V was clipped by 1 base and J by 2 bases; unmatched bases: 5. DNA for the CDR3: TGTGCCTGTGACACGGCTGGGGGATACGGCACCTGGGACACCCGACAGATGTTTTTC. Protein sequence: CACDTAGGYGTWDTRQMFF.